This T cell receptor beta chain emerged from a study of CD8+ T cells in alopecia areata. The treatment is: oral pan-JAK inhibitor, 5-10 mg twice daily. TCR sequencing used cDNA made by reverse transcription of extracted RNA. The table came from immunoSEQ multiplex PCR; TCRdb's copy has only in-frame clones and leaves some out. This table has around 99,000 clones, about 83% appearing once. The source of this sequence is a human donor with alopecia areata. The sequencing here drew on CD8+ T cells sorted from blood, taken at week 24, from a patient treated with tofacitinib.

This CDR3 reads CASSARGTLSSYEQYF. The CDR3 DNA is TGTGCCAGCAGCGCAAGGGGGACACTGAGCTCCTACGAGCAGTACTTC. The chain combines TRBV7-8 with TRBJ2-7; D might be TRBD1 (6 bases). Trimming cost V 5 bases and J 0 bases, with 17 bases left between them. CDR1 and CDR2 from the germline V gene are SGHVS and FQNEAQ. The CDR3 is 16 amino acids.